These 4 T cell receptor beta chains share one sample of origin, sequenced in a study of blood T cell repertoires in COVID-19. Profiling relied on immunoSEQ multiplex PCR, and the TCRdb table lists in-frame clones only, not all of them. The table shows 250,000 or so clones, with about four fifths occurring only once. Sequenced material: peripheral blood. The receptor set was obtained from a man of 80 years or more with acute or convalescent COVID-19.

This clone was observed a single time. V is TRBV2 and J is TRBJ2-7; 7 bases agree with TRBD1. Trimming cost V 4 bases and J 5 bases; bases outside gene matches: 8. Germline V gene data show CDR1 as SNHLY and CDR2 as FYNNEI. There are 14 residues in the CDR3. The CDR3 spells CASSGRRDSNEQYF. CDR3 bases: TGTGCCAGCAGTGGCCGCCGGGACAGCAACGAGCAGTACTTC.

This clone was seen a few times. The rearrangement joins TRBV6-5 to TRBJ1-6; D uncertain. The CDR3 sequence is 15 residues long. CDR1 MNHEY and CDR2 SVGAGI come from the germline V gene. Trimming left V 0 bases short and J 8 bases short, with 11 bases between. The CDR3 loop reads CASSYSRFVDSPLHF. In DNA form, the CDR3 reads TGTGCCAGCAGTTACTCCCGGTTCGTTGATTCACCCCTCCACTTT.

The V gene is TRBV5-5, the J gene TRBJ2-5; 7 positions match TRBD1. The length of the CDR3 is 16 residues. Losses at the gene ends were 4 bases for V and 5 bases for J; bases not matched to a gene: 14. Germline assignment: CDR1 SGHKS and CDR2 YYEKEE (reference sequence). The CDR3 DNA sequence: TGTGCCAGCAGCACACAGGGGAGTATACTTGTGGAGACCCAGTACTTC. This sequence encodes CASSTQGSILVETQYF. The full variable domain, its missing parts supplied by reference TRBV5-5 and TRBJ2-5, is DAGVTQSPTHLIKTRGQQVTLRCSPISGHKSVSWYQQVLGQGPQFIFQYYEKEERGRGNFPDRFSARQFPNYSSELNVNALLLGDSALYLCASSTQGSILVETQYFGPGTRLLVL.

This clone was seen just once. The gene calls are TRBV18 and TRBJ1-1; 8 bases match TRBD1. Losses at the gene ends were 1 base for V and 4 bases for J; bases not matched to a gene: 5. Germline CDR1 is KGHSH and CDR2 is LQKENI. The CDR3 spans 15 residues. The CDR3 nucleotides read TGTGCCAGCTCACCACGGAAGACAGGGGTCACTGAAGCTTTCTTT. Translating gives CASSPRKTGVTEAFF.